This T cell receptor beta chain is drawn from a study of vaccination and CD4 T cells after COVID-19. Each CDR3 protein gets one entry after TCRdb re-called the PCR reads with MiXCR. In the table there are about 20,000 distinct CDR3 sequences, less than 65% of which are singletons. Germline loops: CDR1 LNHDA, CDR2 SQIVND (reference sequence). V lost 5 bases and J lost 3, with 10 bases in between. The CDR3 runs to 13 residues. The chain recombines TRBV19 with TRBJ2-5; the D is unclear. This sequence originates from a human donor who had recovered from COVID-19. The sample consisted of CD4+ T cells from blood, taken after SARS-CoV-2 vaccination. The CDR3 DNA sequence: TGTGCCAGTAGTTACGGAAGGGAAGAGACCCAGTACTTC. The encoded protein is CASSYGREETQYF.